The next 12 T cell receptor beta chains were all read from a single sample in a study of T-cell reconstitution after alpha-beta-depleted transplantation in children. TCRbeta library construction was performed incorporating unique molecular identifiers. Each CDR3 protein gets one entry after TCRdb re-called the PCR reads with MiXCR. The repertoire holds more than 45,000 distinct CDR3 sequences, 50% to 55% seen once, with more than 30% in the top ten. The sequences come from peripheral blood, collected before TCRalphabeta/CD19-depleted stem cell transplant. The receptors originated from a boy in the first two years of life with SCID, due to receive a stem cell transplant.

The chain uses TRBV12-3 or TRBV12-4 and TRBJ2-6; unclear D gene. Deletions cut 6 bases from V and 2 bases from J, with 8 bases between. The CDR3 sequence is 14 residues long. The CDR3 region has the DNA TGTGCCAGCAGACGGGCCGCTGGGGCCAACGTCCTGACTTTC. It specifies CASRRAAGANVLTF.

The CDR3 is CSARAGVLDTQYF. Here the CDR3 DNA reads TGCAGTGCTAGAGCTGGAGTCCTAGACACGCAGTATTTT. This rearrangement joins TRBV20-1 to TRBJ2-3; D remains ambiguous. Germline lookup yields CDR1 DFQATT and CDR2 SNEGSKA (reference sequence). The V gene lost 1 base and the J gene lost 9 bases, with 14 bases spanning the gap. The CDR3 extends over 13 amino acids.

The chain is built from TRBV10-3 and TRBJ2-5; tentatively, D is TRBD1 (5 bases). CDR1 and CDR2 (germline): ENHRY, SYGVKD. The CDR3 is 14 amino acids. The germline V and J ends were trimmed by 4 bases and 1 base, with 10 bases remaining between them. CDR3 loop: CAISGGIRQETQYF. CDR3 sequence (DNA): TGTGCCATCAGTGGGGGCATACGCCAAGAGACCCAGTACTTC.

A few counts support this clonotype. The V call is TRBV7-2, the J call TRBJ2-3, with 10 positions matching TRBD2. The CDR3 is 16 residues long. Unmatched junction bases numbered 9, after V lost 5 bases and J lost 4 bases. Germline values: CDR1 SGHTA, CDR2 FQGNSA. CDR3 nucleotide sequence: TGTGCCAGCAGCCCAGTAGCGGGGGGAGCGGCAGATACGCAGTATTTT. Encoded protein: CASSPVAGGAADTQYF.

The rearrangement joins TRBV5-1 to TRBJ2-3; no clear D. This CDR3 has 14 amino acids. V lost 3 bases to trimming and J lost 1 base, with 9 bases between them. Germline V gene lookup returns CDR1 SGHRS and CDR2 YFSETQ. In DNA, the CDR3 is TGCGCCAGCAGCTCTATGGACGGCACAGATACGCAGTATTTT. Amino acid sequence: CASSSMDGTDTQYF.

The chain carries TRBV20-1 and TRBJ2-3; D may be TRBD2 (7 bases). Trimming stripped 6 bases from V and 3 bases from J, with 16 bases between. CDR1 and CDR2 from the germline V gene are DFQATT and SNEGSKA (reference sequence). The CDR3 has 14 residues. This CDR3 reads CSAEGGGSTDTQYF. The CDR3 nucleotides read TGCAGTGCCGAGGGGGGGGGTTCGACAGATACGCAGTATTTT.

This chain joins TRBV7-2 and TRBJ2-3, with TRBD2 matching over 13 bases. Trimming at V came to 6 bases and at J to 6 bases, leaving 9 bases not matched to a gene. The germline V gene encodes CDR1 SGHTA and CDR2 FQGNSA. The CDR3 loop spans 16 amino acids. This CDR3 is CASRRTSGGAGDTQYF. Here the CDR3 DNA reads TGTGCCAGCAGGAGGACTAGCGGGGGAGCGGGGGATACGCAGTATTTT.

V is TRBV6-1 and J is TRBJ2-1, with D possibly being TRBD1 (5 bases). The germline CDR1 and CDR2 sequences are MNHNS and SASEGT. CDR3 length: 14 residues. Deletions cut 3 bases from V and 6 bases from J, with 12 bases between. The CDR3 reads CASSDLDIPNEQFF. CDR3 in DNA: TGTGCCAGCAGTGACCTGGACATACCCAATGAGCAGTTCTTC.

This clonotype showed up just once. The V call is TRBV20-1, the J call TRBJ1-1, with D hard to call. CDR3 length: 14 amino acids. The germline V and J ends were trimmed by 5 bases and 5 bases, with 18 bases remaining between them. Per germline, CDR1 DFQATT and CDR2 SNEGSKA (reference sequence). CDR3 protein: CSAEARGGLTEAFF. DNA of the CDR3: TGCAGTGCTGAGGCCCGGGGTGGGCTTACTGAAGCTTTCTTT.

This clonotype was seen only once. For the CDR3, the DNA is TGTGCCAGCAGCTTAGGGTGGCAGGAATACTATGGCTACACCTTC. Translated, it gives CASSLGWQEYYGYTF. This chain joins TRBV7-2 and TRBJ1-2; D is unclear. The CDR3 is 15 residues long. Germline CDR1 and CDR2: SGHTA and FQGNSA. With 1 base removed from V and 3 bases from J, the gap between germline ends came to 12 bases.

The rearrangement joins TRBV27 to TRBJ2-3; 8 positions match TRBD2. Germline V gene sequence: CDR1 MNHEY, CDR2 SMNVEV (reference sequence). V trimming: 5 bases; J trimming: 4 bases; junction bases outside the gene matches: 8. This CDR3 region has 15 residues. This chain's CDR3 is CASSPPGLGADTQYF. DNA for the CDR3: TGTGCCAGCAGTCCCCCGGGACTAGGCGCAGATACGCAGTATTTT.

The chain couples TRBV6-5 to TRBJ1-6; D remains unclear. V shed 2 bases and J shed 6 bases, with 11 bases lying between them. The CDR3 contains 15 residues. The germline V gene encodes CDR1 MNHEY and CDR2 SVGAGI. The CDR3 protein is CASSYETALNSPLHF. The CDR3 DNA is TGTGCCAGCAGTTACGAAACAGCCCTTAATTCACCCCTCCACTTT.